The 13 T cell receptor beta chains reported below all come from one sample, sequenced in a study of CD8 T cells in Susac syndrome. RNA amounts of roughly 0.5 to 1 ug underwent reverse transcription with random hexamers. MiXCR was run by TCRdb on the immunoSEQ multiplex PCR reads, yielding one entry per CDR3 protein. Seen here are more than 85,000 distinct CDR3 sequences, about 95% observed once, and the top ten hold around 0.1%. Sequenced sample: CD4+ T cells from PBMCs. Receptors originate from a human donor in good health.

This sequence joins TRBV20-1 and TRBJ2-2; D gene unclear. Germline V gene data show CDR1 as DFQATT and CDR2 as SNEGSKA (reference sequence). Trimming cost V 0 bases and J 5 bases, with 7 bases left between them. This CDR3 is built from 13 residues. CDR3 sequence: CSARDRRTGELFF. DNA of the CDR3: TGCAGTGCTAGAGATCGCAGGACCGGGGAGCTGTTTTTT.

The gene calls are TRBV12-3 or TRBV12-4 and TRBJ2-7; possibly TRBD1 for D (5 bases). The CDR3 loop spans 14 amino acids. The V end lost 5 bases, the J end lost 2 bases, and 13 bases lay between the germline ends. The CDR3 loop reads CASSAHRNAYEQYF. CDR3 DNA sequence: TGTGCCAGCAGTGCCCACAGGAATGCCTACGAGCAGTACTTC.

This sequence joins TRBV3-1 and TRBJ2-7; 9 bases fit TRBD1. This CDR3 contains 13 residues. The germline V gene has CDR1 LGHDT and CDR2 YNNKEL (reference sequence). The trim removed 3 bases at V and 6 bases at J, leaving 3 bases unmatched. CDR3: CASSQWTGVEQYF. In DNA, the CDR3 is TGTGCCAGCAGCCAGTGGACAGGGGTCGAGCAGTACTTC.

The V call is TRBV25-1, the J call TRBJ2-7, with 8 bases identical to TRBD2. With V trimmed by 5 bases and J by 0 bases, 9 bases remained unmatched. The CDR3 loop spans 16 amino acids. Per the germline V gene, CDR1 is MGHDK and CDR2 is SYGVNS. CDR3 loop: CASSPVGSGSSYEQYF. CDR3 nucleotides: TGTGCCAGCAGTCCCGTTGGGAGCGGGAGCTCCTACGAGCAGTACTTC.

This clonotype appeared once. The V gene is TRBV29-1, the J gene TRBJ1-2; D is undetermined. V was pared by 3 bases and J by 8 bases, with 10 bases between. Germline values: CDR1 SQVTM, CDR2 ANQGSEA. The CDR3 consists of 11 residues. The CDR3 region is CSVEKGWGYTF. The CDR3 region has the DNA TGCAGCGTTGAGAAGGGATGGGGCTACACCTTC.

V is TRBV4-1 and J is TRBJ2-5; D possibly corresponds to TRBD2 (6 bases). Germline lookup yields CDR1 MGHRA and CDR2 YSYEKL. The CDR3 has 14 residues. Trimming shortened V by 0 bases and J by 6 bases, and 11 bases separated the two germline ends. In DNA, the CDR3 is TGCGCCAGCAGCCAAGAGAGCGGGTTGAAGACCCAGTACTTC. Translated, it gives CASSQESGLKTQYF.

V is TRBV4-2 and J is TRBJ2-7; D perhaps matches TRBD2 (5 bases). The CDR3 has 14 residues. Germline V gene lookup returns CDR1 LGHNA and CDR2 YNFKEQ. Trimming stripped 0 bases from V and 5 bases from J, with 11 bases between. CDR3 region: CASSQEWERHEQYF. In nucleotides, the CDR3 is TGTGCCAGCAGCCAAGAATGGGAGAGACACGAGCAGTACTTC.

The genes are TRBV5-1 and TRBJ1-3; 7 bases agree with TRBD1. The CDR3 contains 17 residues. The junction had 13 bases not matched to a gene; V was cut back by 3 bases and J by 4 bases. Looked up from germline, CDR1 is SGHRS and CDR2 is YFSETQ. CDR3 nucleotide sequence: TGCGCCAGCAGCTCTCGGGGCCTGACAGGGTCGGGAAACACCATATATTTT. Protein sequence: CASSSRGLTGSGNTIYF.

This clonotype was found once. The J gene is TRBJ2-2, the V gene TRBV2; a possible D gene is TRBD2 (6 bases). V was pared by 6 bases and J by 7 bases, with 15 bases between. The CDR3 loop spans 14 amino acids. Germline V CDR1 and CDR2: SNHLY, FYNNEI. CDR3: CASRPTISGGELFF. CDR3 bases: TGTGCCAGCAGGCCTACGATTAGCGGCGGGGAGCTGTTTTTT.

V gene TRBV15 combines with J gene TRBJ2-5; 10 nucleotides line up with TRBD1. The germline V gene has CDR1 LNHNV and CDR2 YYDKDF (reference sequence). The J segment lost 5 bases and the V segment lost 0 bases, leaving 3 bases of the junction unmatched. This CDR3 contains 15 residues. The CDR3 sequence: CATSRETGGGETQYF. CDR3 in DNA: TGTGCCACCAGCAGAGAGACAGGGGGCGGCGAGACCCAGTACTTC.

The chain carries TRBV30 and TRBJ2-7; D call uncertain. The CDR3 contains 14 residues. Germline CDR1 and CDR2: GTSNPN and SVGIG (reference sequence). Trimming cost V 0 bases and J 1 base, with 10 bases left between them. This chain's CDR3 is CAWSVQQTSYEQYF. Here the CDR3 DNA reads TGTGCCTGGAGTGTACAACAGACTTCCTACGAGCAGTACTTC.

This rearrangement joins TRBV5-1 to TRBJ1-2; 7 positions agree with TRBD1. The V gene's germline CDR1 is SGHRS and CDR2 YFSETQ. V lost 3 bases and J lost 2; bases outside the gene matches: 1. CDR3 size: 13 residues. The CDR3 DNA sequence: TGCGCCAGCAGCTCGACAGGGAACTATGGCTACACCTTC. Protein product: CASSSTGNYGYTF.

The chain combines TRBV18 with TRBJ1-1; D is undetermined. Trimming took off 3 bases at V and 2 bases at J, with 10 bases between the two ends. This CDR3 contains 14 residues. Germline-derived CDR1 and CDR2 are KGHSH and LQKENI. The CDR3 DNA follows: TGTGCCAGCTCACCGGGCCCGGCAAACACTGAAGCTTTCTTT. Protein: CASSPGPANTEAFF.